These 23 T cell receptor beta chains were all obtained from the same sample, sequenced in a study of beta chain features in type 1 diabetes. Findings and limits, study-wide: TCRB CDR3s from Type 1 diabetes patients were moderately but significantly shorter in all four CD4+ subsets.

All of the isolated RNA was reverse transcribed, so expressed TCRB transcripts were sequenced. Data came from immunoSEQ multiplex PCR; TCRdb stores just in-frame clones and leaves some out. The sample lists 200,000 to 250,000 clones; about 14% were seen once. These TCRs' antigens remain unknown. Sequenced: naive CD4+ T cells from blood. Every receptor here comes from a man aged 25 to 45 with type 1 diabetes.

The chain couples TRBV25-1 to TRBJ1-2, with TRBD1 as a possible D gene (6 bases). Trimming pared 3 bases from V and 7 bases from J, leaving 12 bases between. This CDR3 comprises 13 residues. Germline V gene sequence: CDR1 MGHDK, CDR2 SYGVNS. For the CDR3, the DNA is TGTGCCAGCAGTGATTCACAGGGACGTGGCTACACCTTC. It codes for CASSDSQGRGYTF.

This clone appeared once. The rearrangement links TRBV27 to TRBJ1-5, with 7 bases fitting TRBD1. There are 14 residues in the CDR3. Losses at the gene ends were 5 bases for V and 7 bases for J; bases not matched to a gene: 8. Germline V gene lookup returns CDR1 MNHEY and CDR2 SMNVEV (reference sequence). CDR3 sequence: CASSPQGQRQPQHF. The CDR3 nucleotides read TGTGCCAGCAGTCCACAGGGGCAGAGGCAGCCCCAGCATTTT.

The V call is TRBV5-4, the J call TRBJ2-1, with a weak D call TRBD1 (5 bases). The CDR3 consists of 15 residues. Trimming stripped 4 bases from V and 5 bases from J, with 16 bases between. The germline V gene has CDR1 SGHNT and CDR2 YYREEE (reference sequence). The CDR3 DNA follows: TGTGCCAGCAGCCCCCGGGCAGGGAAGGACAATGAGCAGTTCTTC. This gives the protein CASSPRAGKDNEQFF.

This chain connects TRBV29-1 to TRBJ2-7, with D perhaps TRBD2 (5 bases). The CDR3 sequence is 13 residues long. In germline, CDR1 is SQVTM, CDR2 ANQGSEA. V gave up 7 bases and J gave up 4 bases, with 17 bases separating them. The CDR3: CSARAEVKYEQYF. In DNA form, the CDR3 reads TGCAGCGCCCGAGCGGAGGTTAAGTACGAGCAGTACTTC.

The chain joins TRBV29-1 to TRBJ2-5; the D is unclear. Gene TRBJ2-7 matches the end of the DNA better, so the J call may be wrong. The CDR3 has 13 amino acids. CDR1 and CDR2 (germline): SQVTM, ANQGSEA. DNA for the CDR3: TGCAGCATCACAAGCTCCGCCGACTACGAGCAGTACTTC. Its protein product is CSITSSADYEQYF.

In this sample, this clone turned up a few times. This rearrangement joins TRBV18 to TRBJ1-1; TRBD1 agrees at 7 bases. The V gene end was trimmed by 4 bases and the J gene end by 6 bases; junction bases not matched to a gene: 2. The CDR3 consists of 12 residues. Per the germline V gene, CDR1 is KGHSH and CDR2 is LQKENI. This CDR3 is CASSQGAAEAFF. As DNA, the CDR3 is TGTGCCAGCTCACAGGGGGCCGCTGAAGCTTTCTTT.

The chain recombines TRBV2 with TRBJ2-1; TRBD1 matches at 9 bases. The CDR3 is 15 amino acids. CDR1 SNHLY and CDR2 FYNNEI come from the germline V gene. Trimming took 5 bases from V and 2 from J; bases not matched to a gene: 4. The DNA of the CDR3 is TGTGCCAGCAGTCTGGACAGGGGAGCCTACAATGAGCAGTTCTTC. Amino acids: CASSLDRGAYNEQFF.

J is TRBJ2-1 and V is TRBV7-2; 9 bases line up with TRBD2. With 5 bases clipped from V and 8 bases from J, the junction kept 7 bases outside the gene matches. The CDR3 runs to 14 residues. In germline, CDR1 is SGHTA, CDR2 FQGNSA. The CDR3 is CASSPGASGDEQFF. CDR3 DNA sequence: TGTGCCAGCAGCCCCGGGGCTAGCGGGGATGAGCAGTTCTTC.

There are a few counts of this clone. The chain joins TRBV25-1 to TRBJ2-1; 10 positions match TRBD2. The CDR3 length is 15 residues. The germline V gene has CDR1 MGHDK and CDR2 SYGVNS. The V gene end was trimmed by 5 bases and the J gene end by 10 bases; junction bases not matched to a gene: 11. This CDR3 reads CASSSPAGGALEQFF. In nucleotides, the CDR3 is TGTGCCAGCAGTTCCCCAGCGGGGGGGGCTTTGGAGCAGTTCTTC.

This clone was found a few times. This chain connects TRBV5-1 to TRBJ2-1; TRBD2 agrees at 11 bases. The CDR3 length is 15 residues. Germline trimming cut 4 bases from V and 7 bases from J; bases unmatched to any gene: 7. Looked up from germline, CDR1 is SGHRS and CDR2 is YFSETQ. CDR3 residues: CASSLGLAGQNEQFF. The CDR3 DNA follows: TGCGCCAGCAGCCTCGGACTAGCGGGTCAGAATGAGCAGTTCTTC.

The sample holds a few counts of this clone. The chain employs TRBV14 and TRBJ2-7; D is undetermined. The CDR3 consists of 12 residues. The germline V gene encodes CDR1 SGHDN and CDR2 FVKESK. V dropped 4 bases and J dropped 3 bases, with 7 bases sitting between them. The CDR3 protein is CASSPGSYEQYF. The DNA for the CDR3 is TGTGCCAGCAGCCCTGGCAGCTACGAGCAGTACTTC.

This chain uses TRBV2 with TRBJ2-3; no firm D call. Between the trimmed V and J ends, which lost 0 bases and 2 bases, there was a span of 6 bases. Looked up from germline, CDR1 is SNHLY and CDR2 is FYNNEI. This CDR3 spans 14 amino acids. The CDR3 spells CASSEASITDTQYF. Here the CDR3 DNA reads TGTGCCAGCAGTGAAGCGTCCATCACAGATACGCAGTATTTT.

The sample holds a few counts of this clone. In nucleotides, the CDR3 is TGTGCCAGCAGCTATCAGCGGGGTTATGAGCAGTTCTTC. It specifies CASSYQRGYEQFF. The genes are TRBV11-2 and TRBJ2-1; 7 nucleotides line up with TRBD2. Germline CDR1 is SGHAT and CDR2 is FQNNGV. The CDR3 extends over 13 amino acids. V trimming: 4 bases; J trimming: 8 bases; junction bases outside the gene matches: 5. Together with reference TRBV11-2 and TRBJ2-1, the CDR3 gives the full variable domain: EAGVAQSPRYKIIEKRQSVAFWCNPISGHATLYWYQQILGQGPKLLIQFQNNGVVDDSQLPKDRFSAERLKGVDSTLKIQPAKLEDSAVYLCASSYQRGYEQFFGPGTRLTVL.

The chain has TRBV6-6 and TRBJ2-7; 7 bases match TRBD1. Trimming cost V 2 bases and J 4 bases; bases outside gene matches: 5. The V gene's germline CDR1 is MNHNY and CDR2 SVGAGI (reference sequence). This CDR3 is built from 14 residues. The CDR3 region is CASSYQGQPYEQYF. The CDR3 DNA follows: TGTGCCAGCAGTTACCAGGGACAGCCGTACGAGCAGTACTTC.

This clone came up a few times. The CDR3 reads CATSRGGTGLSYEQYF. The CDR3 DNA follows: TGTGCCACCAGCAGAGGCGGGACAGGGCTTTCCTACGAGCAGTACTTC. This chain connects TRBV15 to TRBJ2-7, with 9 nucleotides matching TRBD1. Germline V gene data show CDR1 as LNHNV and CDR2 as YYDKDF (reference sequence). The CDR3 contains 16 residues. The V segment lost 1 base and the J segment 1 base; nucleotides outside the gene matches: 5.

This clone was observed a few times. This sequence joins TRBV6-6 and TRBJ2-1; TRBD1 matches at 9 bases. CDR1 MNHNY and CDR2 SVGAGI come from the germline V gene (reference sequence). The CDR3 totals 16 residues. The J segment lost 10 bases and the V segment lost 6 bases, leaving 16 bases of the junction unmatched. The CDR3 protein is CASSSGQGLGLQEQFF. CDR3 nucleotides: TGTGCCAGCAGCTCGGGACAGGGTTTGGGATTACAGGAGCAGTTCTTC.

The table lists this clone with a few counts. The chain links TRBV6-6 to TRBJ2-1; tentative D call: TRBD1 (5 bases). V lost 0 bases and J 13 bases, leaving 16 bases between the germline ends. The CDR3 consists of 14 residues. Germline V gene data show CDR1 as MNHNY and CDR2 as SVGAGI (reference sequence). CDR3 in amino acids: CASSYSERGDLQFF. The CDR3 DNA follows: TGTGCCAGCAGTTACTCGGAAAGGGGCGACCTCCAGTTCTTC.

This clone has only a few counts. The rearrangement joins TRBV7-2 to TRBJ2-1; TRBD2 matches 9 bases. The CDR3 sequence is 18 residues long. Looked up from germline, CDR1 is SGHTA and CDR2 is FQGNSA. Trimming at V came to 1 base and at J to 1 base, leaving 8 bases not matched to a gene. This CDR3 reads CASSLERGGGASYNEQFF. CDR3 coding DNA: TGTGCCAGCAGCTTAGAGCGGGGCGGGGGGGCGTCCTACAATGAGCAGTTCTTC.

V and J are TRBV4-1 and TRBJ2-1; a possible D gene is TRBD2 (6 bases). The germline gives CDR1 MGHRA, CDR2 YSYEKL. The CDR3 runs 17 residues. Trimming stripped 4 bases from V and 0 bases from J, with 16 bases between. CDR3 sequence: CASSPSIAVSSYNEQFF. The CDR3 DNA reads TGCGCCAGCAGCCCATCAATAGCGGTTAGCTCCTACAATGAGCAGTTCTTC.

The rearrangement joins TRBV2 to TRBJ1-6; tentative D call: TRBD1 (6 bases). This CDR3 comprises 14 residues. V dropped 8 bases and J dropped 0 bases, with 8 bases sitting between them. Germline loops: CDR1 SNHLY, CDR2 FYNNEI. CDR3 in amino acids: CASEDSSYNSPLHF. The CDR3 nucleotides read TGTGCCAGCGAGGACAGCTCCTATAATTCACCCCTCCACTTT.

The J gene is TRBJ2-5, the V gene TRBV27; perhaps TRBD2 as D (5 bases). This CDR3 is built from 15 residues. CDR1 is MNHEY, CDR2 SMNVEV, per germline (reference sequence). Trimming shortened V by 4 bases and J by 0 bases, and 12 bases separated the two germline ends. DNA for the CDR3: TGTGCCAGCAGTTCGCGGACGGGGAACCAAGAGACCCAGTACTTC. This sequence encodes CASSSRTGNQETQYF.

The chain combines TRBV25-1 with TRBJ1-3, with D unresolved. This CDR3 has 15 residues. V was trimmed by 2 bases and J by 0 bases, leaving 8 bases between them. Germline V CDR1 and CDR2: MGHDK, SYGVNS. Here the CDR3 reads CASSESTYSGNTIYF. The CDR3 DNA reads TGTGCCAGCAGTGAAAGTACCTACTCTGGAAACACCATATATTTT.

The chain joins TRBV5-1 to TRBJ2-1; D perhaps matches TRBD1 (6 bases). This CDR3 contains 13 residues. The germline V gene has CDR1 SGHRS and CDR2 YFSETQ. The ends were cut back, 4 bases at V and 9 bases at J, with 14 bases in the middle. This CDR3 is CASSLRQAGEQFF. The DNA of the CDR3 is TGCGCCAGCAGCCTGAGACAGGCGGGTGAGCAGTTCTTC. Full variable domain (rest looked up from reference TRBV5-1 and TRBJ2-1): KAGVTQTPRYLIKTRGQQVTLSCSPISGHRSVSWYQQTPGQGLQFLFEYFSETQRNKGNFPGRFSGRQFSNSRSEMNVSTLELGDSALYLCASSLRQAGEQFFGPGTRLTVL.